The present T cell receptor beta chain was sequenced within a study of T cell responses to AZD1222 COVID-19 vaccine. Study findings and constraints: Spike-wide coverage was observed for vaccine-associated CD4 TCRs, with dominant responses at 160-218 and 743-854. Possibly, clonal diversity was underestimated; donors were largely white British and included more females.

The germline V and J ends were trimmed by 1 base and 0 bases, with 16 bases remaining between them. Looked up from germline, CDR1 is SEHNR and CDR2 is FQNEAQ (reference sequence). The CDR3 sequence is 18 residues long. With regard to this clone: Its target is not known.

Sequencing used immunoSEQ multiplex PCR; TCRdb keeps in-frame clones, though not all of them. The data show about 94,000 clones, roughly 90% seen once. Sequences were derived from peripheral blood, sampled 28 days after the second AZD1222 dose. This rearrangement joins TRBV7-9 to TRBJ1-3, with D possibly being TRBD1 (6 bases). The origin of this receptor is an adult who received the AZD1222 COVID-19 vaccine. CDR3 amino acids: CASSLGMDSVDSGNTIYF. In DNA form, the CDR3 reads TGTGCCAGCAGCTTAGGCATGGACAGCGTAGACTCTGGAAACACCATATATTTT. Together with reference TRBV7-9 and TRBJ1-3, the CDR3 gives the full variable domain: DTGVSQNPRHKITKRGQNVTFRCDPISEHNRLYWYRQTLGQGPEFLTYFQNEAQLEKSRLLSDRFSAERPKGSFSTLEIQRTEQGDSAMYLCASSLGMDSVDSGNTIYFGEGSWLTVV.